One sample yielded the 28 T cell receptor beta chains listed below, sequenced in a study of type 1 and type 2 diabetes patients. PCR was run on genomic DNA. Amplification of the beta chain CDR3 used 30 forward and 13 reverse multiplex primers. TCRdb passed the multiplex PCR reads through MiXCR, listing each CDR3 protein once. Counted here are 250,000 to 300,000 distinct CDR3 sequences, roughly 44% occurring once; the ten biggest clones make up 12% to 15%. Sample: peripheral blood mononuclear cells (PBMCs). The receptor set was obtained from a man aged 18 to 30 with type 2 diabetes.

This rearrangement joins TRBV19 to TRBJ1-5; D is possibly TRBD1 (5 bases). V was trimmed by 10 bases and J by 0 bases, leaving 16 bases between them. Germline CDR1 and CDR2: LNHDA and SQIVND (reference sequence). This CDR3 contains 15 residues. The CDR3 loop reads CATTGGSRSNQPQHF. In DNA, the CDR3 is TGTGCCACCACTGGGGGGAGTCGTAGCAATCAGCCCCAGCATTTT.

The chain is built from TRBV2 and TRBJ1-2; D gene uncertain. The CDR3 runs to 12 residues. Germline CDR1 and CDR2: SNHLY and FYNNEI. The V end lost 10 bases, the J end lost 6 bases, and 15 bases lay between the germline ends. The CDR3 DNA reads as TGTGCCACCGCCGCGGGCGTGGATGGCTACACCTTC. This sequence encodes CATAAGVDGYTF.

This clonotype was seen a few times. The rearrangement joins TRBV19 to TRBJ1-1; D perhaps matches TRBD1 (5 bases). Per germline, CDR1 LNHDA and CDR2 SQIVND (reference sequence). This CDR3 is built from 13 residues. Trimming pared 1 base from V and 5 bases from J, leaving 8 bases between. CDR3 in amino acids: CASSIGQQTEAFF. The CDR3 DNA is TGTGCCAGTAGTATAGGACAGCAAACTGAAGCTTTCTTT.

V gene TRBV20-1 combines with J gene TRBJ1-2; perhaps TRBD1 as D (5 bases). The CDR3 sequence is 15 residues long. Germline lookup yields CDR1 DFQATT and CDR2 SNEGSKA (reference sequence). Trimming shortened V by 6 bases and J by 8 bases, and 25 bases separated the two germline ends. DNA of the CDR3: TGCAGTGCGGAGCCTTACCGGGACGGTAATGAGGGCTACACCTTC. The encoded protein is CSAEPYRDGNEGYTF.

This clonotype showed up many times. The rearrangement links TRBV2 to TRBJ2-7, with D maybe TRBD1 (6 bases). Looked up from germline, CDR1 is SNHLY and CDR2 is FYNNEI. The germline V and J ends were trimmed by 0 bases and 3 bases, with 12 bases remaining between them. CDR3 length: 15 amino acids. CDR3 sequence (DNA): TGTGCCAGCAGTGAAGCGCTTCCGGGACACTACGAGCAGTACTTC. Translated: CASSEALPGHYEQYF.

The chain joins TRBV7-3 to TRBJ1-1; D unresolved. The CDR3 contains 14 residues. V was shortened by 11 bases and J by 1 base, with 17 bases between the two germline ends. Germline V gene lookup returns CDR1 SGHTA and CDR2 FQGTGA. The CDR3 DNA sequence: TGTGCCTGGAGTGTACGCTTGGGGAACACTGAAGCTTTCTTT. Residues: CAWSVRLGNTEAFF.

This clonotype was seen a single time. This chain links TRBV19 with TRBJ1-1, with D possibly matching TRBD1 (5 bases). The length of the CDR3 is 15 residues. The germline V gene has CDR1 LNHDA and CDR2 SQIVND (reference sequence). Trimming left V 4 bases short and J 5 bases short, with 17 bases between. CDR3 amino acids: CASSNSGRVETEAFF. CDR3 in DNA: TGTGCCAGTAGTAATAGCGGCAGGGTGGAGACTGAAGCTTTCTTT.

In the case of this clonotype: At one end, the junction sequence differs from germline, possibly due to a read error. The V call is TRBV2, the J call TRBJ1-4; no reliable D call. CDR1 SNHLY and CDR2 FYNNEI come from the germline V gene. This CDR3 is built from 13 residues. The CDR3 DNA reads as TGTGCCAGCAGTGAAAGTGGAGGCAGCGAAGAAATTTTT. Translated, it gives CASSESGGSEEIF.

This chain uses TRBV7-8 with TRBJ2-5; 9 bases match TRBD2. The CDR3 extends over 16 amino acids. V gave up 5 bases and J gave up 4 bases; unmatched junction bases: 11. Per germline, CDR1 SGHVS and CDR2 FQNEAQ. In DNA, the CDR3 is TGTGCCAGCAGCCCGCGGGTAGCGGGGGTCTCAGAGACCCAGTACTTC. This sequence encodes CASSPRVAGVSETQYF.

This clonotype was counted between two and nine times. The junction differs from germline at one of its ends, possibly a read error. The chain couples TRBV7-7 to TRBJ2-5; tentatively, D is TRBD1 (5 bases). Germline assignment: CDR1 SSHAT and CDR2 FNYEAQ (reference sequence). The CDR3 consists of 13 residues. The CDR3 here is CASSLGAEETQYF. DNA of the CDR3: TGTGCTAGCAGCTTAGGGGCAGAAGAGACCCAGTACTTC.

The gene calls are TRBV9 and TRBJ1-2, with TRBD1 matching 7 bases. The junction had 4 bases not matched to a gene; V was cut back by 4 bases and J by 1 base. The germline V gene encodes CDR1 SGDLS and CDR2 YYNGEE. The CDR3 extends over 14 amino acids. The CDR3 is CASSLAGGNYGYTF. CDR3 nucleotides: TGTGCCAGCAGCCTAGCAGGGGGTAACTATGGCTACACCTTC.

This clonotype was seen just once. V and J are TRBV20-1 and TRBJ1-5; D is possibly TRBD1 (6 bases). V lost 1 base, J lost 2 bases, and 21 bases lay in between. This CDR3 has 18 residues. From germline, CDR1 is DFQATT and CDR2 SNEGSKA (reference sequence). The CDR3 DNA reads as TGCAGTGCTAGAGCTTTCCTAGGAGGGGGGAACGGCAATCAGCCCCAGCATTTT. Protein: CSARAFLGGGNGNQPQHF.

The chain couples TRBV19 to TRBJ1-2; possible D gene TRBD1, 5 bases. V was pared by 8 bases and J by 7 bases, with 17 bases between. Germline CDR1 LNHDA, CDR2 SQIVND (reference sequence). The CDR3 runs to 13 residues. The CDR3 coding sequence is TGTGCCAGTTGCCGGGACCTTAGCGGTGGCTACACCTTC. This sequence encodes CASCRDLSGGYTF.

The sample holds one count of this clonotype. The chain combines TRBV25-1 with TRBJ2-2; D gene uncertain. The V end was cut by 6 bases, the J end by 0 bases, with 29 bases between. Per germline, CDR1 MGHDK and CDR2 SYGVNS. The CDR3 runs 21 residues. CDR3 DNA: TGTGCCAGCAGCCATCTTATAACCGGCCAGGCAAAATTCGCGAACACCGGGGAGCTGTTTTTT. This sequence encodes CASSHLITGQAKFANTGELFF.

The V gene is TRBV6-1, the J gene TRBJ1-2; unclear D gene. Trimming shortened V by 3 bases and J by 3 bases, and 8 bases separated the two germline ends. CDR1 is MNHNS, CDR2 SASEGT, per germline. The CDR3 has 13 residues. This chain's CDR3 is CASSDPPHYGYTF. In nucleotides, the CDR3 is TGTGCCAGCAGTGACCCCCCCCACTATGGCTACACCTTC.

The chain is built from TRBV11-2 and TRBJ2-1, with D hard to call. Per germline, CDR1 SGHAT and CDR2 FQNNGV. Trimming took 5 bases from V and 4 from J, leaving 27 bases between them. The CDR3 contains 19 residues. For the CDR3, the DNA is TGTGCCAGCAGCCCTGCTTCAGGCTCCCCCTCCAGTAAATACAATGAGCAGTTCTTC. Protein: CASSPASGSPSSKYNEQFF.

The V call is TRBV7-2, the J call TRBJ2-1, with 11 bases matching TRBD2. The germline V gene has CDR1 SGHTA and CDR2 FQGNSA. V gave up 5 bases and J gave up 7 bases; unmatched junction bases: 10. This CDR3 is built from 16 residues. CDR3 sequence: CASSPPTSGIANEQFF. The CDR3 region has the DNA TGTGCCAGCAGCCCCCCGACTAGCGGGATTGCAAATGAGCAGTTCTTC.

Comment on this clonotype: Its ends do not fully match the called genes, so a read error is possible. The V gene is TRBV24-1, the J gene TRBJ2-7; the match to TRBD2 covers 8 bases. From germline, CDR1 is KGHDR and CDR2 SFDVKD. The CDR3 sequence is 14 residues long. CDR3 sequence reads: CASSLKRGIYEQYF. CDR3 nucleotides: TGTGCCAGCAGTTTGAAGCGGGGGATCTACGAGCAGTACTTC.

Concerning this clonotype: A read error may be the cause here, since a much bigger clone is one base away. The chain has TRBV15 and TRBJ1-1, with D uncertain. V was clipped by 0 bases and J by 3 bases, with 8 bases between them. The CDR3 covers 14 residues. CDR1 and CDR2 (germline): LNHNV, YYDKDF (reference sequence). The CDR3 sequence: CATSRDIVDTEAFF. The CDR3 bases are TGTGCCACCAGCAGAGACATCGTGGACACTGAAGCTTTCTTT. Filled out from reference TRBV15 and TRBJ1-1, the complete variable domain reads DAMVIQNPRYQVTQFGKPVTLSCSQTLNHNVMYWYQQKSSQAPKLLFHYYDKDFNNEADTPDNFQSRRPNTSFCFLDIRSPGLGDTAMYLCATSRDIVDTEAFFGQGTRLTVV.

The chain employs TRBV7-9 and TRBJ2-7; D not certain. The length of the CDR3 is 15 residues. The V end was cut by 6 bases, the J end by 0 bases, with 15 bases between. Germline-derived CDR1 and CDR2 are SEHNR and FQNEAQ (reference sequence). The CDR3 is CASSYSMGGSYEQYF. DNA for the CDR3: TGTGCCAGCAGTTACTCGATGGGCGGCTCCTACGAGCAGTACTTC.

The chain links TRBV4-2 to TRBJ1-5; possible D gene TRBD1, 5 bases. The V end lost 4 bases, the J end lost 7 bases, and 11 bases lay between the germline ends. CDR3 size: 13 residues. Germline V gene sequence: CDR1 LGHNA, CDR2 YNFKEQ. The CDR3 spells CASSRIGGQPQHF. CDR3 nucleotide sequence: TGTGCCAGCAGCCGCATCGGGGGGCAGCCCCAGCATTTT.

V and J are TRBV20-1 and TRBJ1-1; the D is unclear. The V and J ends lost 3 bases and 5 bases respectively, with 10 bases between them. CDR3 length: 12 amino acids. The germline V gene encodes CDR1 DFQATT and CDR2 SNEGSKA (reference sequence). The DNA for the CDR3 is TGCAGTGCTAGCTTTTTGGGTACTGAAGCTTTCTTT. Amino acids: CSASFLGTEAFF.

DNA for the CDR3: TGTGCCAGCATGGTCGCAGGGGGCAACTATGGCTACACCTTC. Translation: CASMVAGGNYGYTF. The genes are TRBV27 and TRBJ1-2; TRBD1 matches 8 bases. Germline loops: CDR1 MNHEY, CDR2 SMNVEV (reference sequence). The CDR3 consists of 14 residues. The trim removed 7 bases at V and 2 bases at J, leaving 6 bases unmatched.

This clonotype has at least ten counts. The V call is TRBV15, the J call TRBJ1-2; D call uncertain. Germline CDR1 LNHNV, CDR2 YYDKDF (reference sequence). The CDR3 is 11 residues long. V was clipped by 6 bases and J by 6 bases, with 8 bases between them. CDR3 protein: CATRSVDGYTF. CDR3 coding DNA: TGTGCCACCAGGTCGGTTGATGGCTACACCTTC.

The rearrangement joins TRBV19 to TRBJ2-1, with a weak D call TRBD2 (5 bases). Germline V gene data show CDR1 as LNHDA and CDR2 as SQIVND (reference sequence). The V end lost 7 bases, the J end lost 0 bases, and 10 bases lay between the germline ends. This CDR3 has 14 amino acids. The CDR3 coding sequence is TGTGCCAGTATGGGGAGCCGCTCCTACAATGAGCAGTTCTTC. Translated: CASMGSRSYNEQFF.

This clonotype was seen only once. This chain connects TRBV19 to TRBJ1-2; possible D gene TRBD1, 6 bases. V was pared by 3 bases and J by 3 bases, with 11 bases between. Germline V gene lookup returns CDR1 LNHDA and CDR2 SQIVND (reference sequence). The CDR3 loop spans 14 amino acids. CDR3 in amino acids: CASSIDRWYYGYTF. The CDR3, as DNA: TGTGCCAGTAGTATTGACAGGTGGTACTATGGCTACACCTTC.

This clonotype is a singleton in its sample. This CDR3 reads CAWSVVPGRLNTEAFF. The CDR3 coding sequence is TGTGCCTGGAGTGTAGTCCCGGGACGGCTGAACACTGAAGCTTTCTTT. This chain joins TRBV30 and TRBJ1-1, with a possible D match to TRBD1 (5 bases). The CDR3 has 16 amino acids. Germline V gives CDR1 GTSNPN, CDR2 SVGIG (reference sequence). Trimming took off 0 bases at V and 0 bases at J, with 14 bases between the two ends.

The genes are TRBV18 and TRBJ1-2, with a tentative D call TRBD1 (5 bases). Germline CDR1 reads KGHSH; CDR2 reads LQKENI. The length of the CDR3 is 15 residues. V was pared by 3 bases and J by 2 bases, with 13 bases between. The CDR3 is CASSPWRDPNYGYTF. CDR3 DNA: TGTGCCAGCTCACCTTGGCGGGACCCCAACTATGGCTACACCTTC.